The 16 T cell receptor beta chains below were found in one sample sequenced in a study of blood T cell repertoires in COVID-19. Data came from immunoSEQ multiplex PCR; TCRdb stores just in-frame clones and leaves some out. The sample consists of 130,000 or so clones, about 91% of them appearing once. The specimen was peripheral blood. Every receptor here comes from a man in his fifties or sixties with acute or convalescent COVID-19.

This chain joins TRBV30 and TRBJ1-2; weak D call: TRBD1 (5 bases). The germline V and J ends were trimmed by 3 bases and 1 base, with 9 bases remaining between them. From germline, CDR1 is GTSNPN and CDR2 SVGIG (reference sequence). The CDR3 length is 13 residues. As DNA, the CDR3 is TGTGCCTGGAGCCACGACAGTAACTATGGCTACACCTTC. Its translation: CAWSHDSNYGYTF.

The CDR3 sequence is CASSYSPGNTEAFF. The DNA for the CDR3 is TGTGCCAGCAGCTATAGTCCGGGGAACACTGAAGCTTTCTTT. This chain joins TRBV7-3 and TRBJ1-1, with D uncertain. The CDR3 runs 14 residues. CDR1 is SGHTA, CDR2 FQGTGA, per germline. Between the trimmed V and J ends, which lost 4 bases and 1 base, there was a span of 10 bases.

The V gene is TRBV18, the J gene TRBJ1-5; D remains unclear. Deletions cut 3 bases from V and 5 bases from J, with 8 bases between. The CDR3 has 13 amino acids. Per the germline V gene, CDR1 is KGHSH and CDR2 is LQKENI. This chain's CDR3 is CASSPGVYQPQHF. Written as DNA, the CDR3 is TGTGCCAGCTCACCCGGGGTTTATCAGCCCCAGCATTTT.

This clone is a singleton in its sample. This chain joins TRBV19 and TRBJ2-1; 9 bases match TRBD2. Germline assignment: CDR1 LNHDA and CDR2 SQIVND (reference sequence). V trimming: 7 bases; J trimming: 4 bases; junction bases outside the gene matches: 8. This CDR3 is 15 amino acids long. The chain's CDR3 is CASNLAGPIYNEQFF. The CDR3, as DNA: TGTGCCAGTAACCTAGCGGGACCGATATACAATGAGCAGTTCTTC.

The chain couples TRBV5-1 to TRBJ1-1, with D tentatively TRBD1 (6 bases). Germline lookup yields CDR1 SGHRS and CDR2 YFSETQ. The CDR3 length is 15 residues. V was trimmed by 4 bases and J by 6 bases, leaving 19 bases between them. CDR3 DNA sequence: TGCGCCAGCAGCCCGCGGGGAGGGGGAGGCCCTGAAGCTTTCTTT. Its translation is CASSPRGGGGPEAFF. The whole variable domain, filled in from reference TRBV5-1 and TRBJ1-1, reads KAGVTQTPRYLIKTRGQQVTLSCSPISGHRSVSWYQQTPGQGLQFLFEYFSETQRNKGNFPGRFSGRQFSNSRSEMNVSTLELGDSALYLCASSPRGGGGPEAFFGQGTRLTVV.

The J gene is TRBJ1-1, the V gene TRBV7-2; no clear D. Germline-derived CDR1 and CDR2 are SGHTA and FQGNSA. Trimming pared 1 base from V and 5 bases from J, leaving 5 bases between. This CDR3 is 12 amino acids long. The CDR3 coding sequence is TGTGCCAGCAGCTTAGGGAGGACTGAAGCTTTCTTT. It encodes CASSLGRTEAFF.

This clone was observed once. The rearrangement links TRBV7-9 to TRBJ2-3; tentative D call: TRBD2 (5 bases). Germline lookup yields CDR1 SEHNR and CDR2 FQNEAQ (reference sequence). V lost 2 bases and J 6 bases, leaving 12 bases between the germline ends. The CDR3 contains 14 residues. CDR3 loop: CASSLLQAGDTQYF. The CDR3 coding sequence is TGTGCCAGCAGCTTATTGCAGGCGGGTGATACGCAGTATTTT.

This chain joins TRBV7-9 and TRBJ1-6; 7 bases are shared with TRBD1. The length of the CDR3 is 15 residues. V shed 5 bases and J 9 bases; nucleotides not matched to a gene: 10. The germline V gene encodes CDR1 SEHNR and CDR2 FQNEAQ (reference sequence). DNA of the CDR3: TGTGCCAGCAGCCCCCGGAGCAGGGGGATTTCACCCCTCCACTTT. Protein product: CASSPRSRGISPLHF.

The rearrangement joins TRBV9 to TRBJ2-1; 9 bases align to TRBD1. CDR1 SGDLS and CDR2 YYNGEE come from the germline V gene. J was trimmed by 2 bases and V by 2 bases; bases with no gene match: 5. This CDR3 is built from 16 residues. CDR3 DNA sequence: TGTGCCAGCAGCGTGACCTGGGACAGGGCCTACAATGAGCAGTTCTTC. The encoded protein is CASSVTWDRAYNEQFF.

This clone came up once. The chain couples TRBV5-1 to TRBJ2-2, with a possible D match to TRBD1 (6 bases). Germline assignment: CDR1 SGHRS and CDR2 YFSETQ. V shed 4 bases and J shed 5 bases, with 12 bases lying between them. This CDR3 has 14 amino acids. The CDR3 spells CASSGVTGTGELFF. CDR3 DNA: TGCGCCAGCAGCGGCGTCACAGGGACCGGGGAGCTGTTTTTT.

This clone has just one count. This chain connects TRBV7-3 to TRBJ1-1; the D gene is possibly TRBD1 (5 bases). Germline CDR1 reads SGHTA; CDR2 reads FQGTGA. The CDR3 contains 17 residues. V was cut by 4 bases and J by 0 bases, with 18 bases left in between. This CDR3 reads CASSSRGTGGMNTEAFF. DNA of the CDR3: TGTGCCAGCAGCTCTAGGGGCACAGGAGGGATGAACACTGAAGCTTTCTTT.

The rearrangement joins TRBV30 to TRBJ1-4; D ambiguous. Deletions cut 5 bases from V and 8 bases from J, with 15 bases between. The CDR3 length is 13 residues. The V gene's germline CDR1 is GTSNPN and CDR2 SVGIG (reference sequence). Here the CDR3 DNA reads TGTGCCTGGGACCCCCCCGGGGAGGAAAAACTGTTTTTT. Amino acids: CAWDPPGEEKLFF.

This chain's CDR3 is CASRGQRDWNEQYF. CDR3 in DNA: TGTGCCTCCCGAGGTCAGCGGGATTGGAACGAGCAGTACTTC. V is TRBV10-3 and J is TRBJ2-7, with 7 bases matching TRBD2. V lost 11 bases and J lost 5; bases outside the gene matches: 15. Germline V gene data show CDR1 as ENHRY and CDR2 as SYGVKD. CDR3 length: 14 residues.

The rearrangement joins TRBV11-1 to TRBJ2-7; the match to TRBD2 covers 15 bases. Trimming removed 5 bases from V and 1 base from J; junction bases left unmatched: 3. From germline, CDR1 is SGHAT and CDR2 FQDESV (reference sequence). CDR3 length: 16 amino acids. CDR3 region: CASSTGLAGGSYEQYF. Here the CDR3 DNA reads TGTGCCAGCAGCACGGGACTAGCGGGGGGATCCTACGAGCAGTACTTC.

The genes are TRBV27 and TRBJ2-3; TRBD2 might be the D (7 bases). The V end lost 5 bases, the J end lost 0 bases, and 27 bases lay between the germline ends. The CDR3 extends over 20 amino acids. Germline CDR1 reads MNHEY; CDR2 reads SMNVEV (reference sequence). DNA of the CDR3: TGTGCCAGCAGTCAAGGTGGGGAATTTTGGCGGGGGCCAAGCACAGATACGCAGTATTTT. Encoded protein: CASSQGGEFWRGPSTDTQYF.

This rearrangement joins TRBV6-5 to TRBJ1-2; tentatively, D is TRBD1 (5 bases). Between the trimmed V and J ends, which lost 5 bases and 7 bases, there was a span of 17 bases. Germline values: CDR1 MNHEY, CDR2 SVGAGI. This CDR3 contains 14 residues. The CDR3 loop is CASSNQGGVAGYTF. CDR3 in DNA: TGTGCCAGCAGTAATCAAGGAGGGGTTGCTGGCTACACCTTC.